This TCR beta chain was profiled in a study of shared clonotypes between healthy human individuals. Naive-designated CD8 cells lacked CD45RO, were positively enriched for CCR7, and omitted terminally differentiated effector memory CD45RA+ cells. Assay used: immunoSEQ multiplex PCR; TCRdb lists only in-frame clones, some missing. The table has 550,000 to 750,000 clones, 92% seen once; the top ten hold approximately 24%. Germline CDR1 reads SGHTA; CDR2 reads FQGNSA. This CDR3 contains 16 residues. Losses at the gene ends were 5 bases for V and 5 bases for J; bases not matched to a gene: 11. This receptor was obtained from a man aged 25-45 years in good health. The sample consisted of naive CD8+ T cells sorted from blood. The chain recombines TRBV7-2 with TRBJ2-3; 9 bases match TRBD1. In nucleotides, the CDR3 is TGTGCCAGCAGCCACCACCGGGACAGGGCGGAAGATACGCAGTATTTT. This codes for CASSHHRDRAEDTQYF.